A selection of T cell receptor beta chains follows, all from one sample in a study of graft-versus-host responses after intestinal transplantation. These TCRs' antigens remain unknown. Generated by immunoSEQ multiplex PCR, the TCRdb table keeps only in-frame clones and is missing some. Among more than 90,000 clones, 85% to 95% were seen once, and the ten largest hold less than 0.6%. This material consisted of unstimulated CD8+ T cells sorted from spleen or lymph node cells, taken before intestinal transplant. These receptor sequences come from a human donor who received an intestinal transplant. CDR3s include the opening cysteine and the closing phenylalanine or tryptophan. A D gene is named only where the DNA matches it firmly. Clone size, where shown, is once, few, many, or a class for clones that have expanded.

NA	TRBV7-2	TRBJ2-7	16	NA	CASSSLTGQAGDEQYF	TGTGCCAGCAGCTCTCTTACGGGTCAGGCGGGCGACGAGCAGTACTTC
NA	TRBV5-6	TRBJ2-1	15	NA	CASSLDTSSYNEQFF	TGTGCCAGCAGCTTGGATACCAGCTCCTACAATGAGCAGTTCTTC
NA	TRBV5-1	TRBJ2-2	15	TRBD1	CASSPGQIHTGELFF	TGCGCCAGCAGCCCGGGACAGATACACACCGGGGAGCTGTTTTTT
NA	TRBV5-6	TRBJ1-2	15	TRBD1	CASSPGTGGFYGYTF	TGTGCCAGCAGCCCCGGGACAGGGGGGTTCTATGGCTACACCTTC
NA	TRBV28	TRBJ2-1	15	TRBD2	CASKSATSGYNEQFF	TGTGCCAGCAAATCCGCTACTAGCGGATACAATGAGCAGTTCTTC
NA	TRBV13	TRBJ1-3	16	NA	CASSKPGTNSGNTIYF	TGTGCCAGCAGCAAACCCGGGACAAACTCTGGAAACACCATATATTTT
NA	TRBV28	TRBJ2-3	20	TRBD2	CASDPGTSGSRESGTDTQYF	TGTGCCAGCGATCCCGGGACTAGCGGGAGTCGGGAGTCGGGCACAGATACGCAGTATTTT
NA	TRBV27	TRBJ2-7	13	NA	CASSAVVSYEQYF	TGTGCCAGCAGTGCGGTGGTTTCCTACGAGCAGTACTTC
NA	TRBV5-1	TRBJ2-3	17	TRBD1	CASRPAGSGQGTDTQYF	TGCGCCAGCAGGCCCGCCGGATCGGGACAGGGGACGGATACGCAGTATTTT
NA	TRBV30	TRBJ1-3	13	NA	CAWSSLSGNTIYF	TGTGCCTGGTCCTCACTCTCTGGAAACACCATATATTTT
NA	TRBV9	TRBJ2-5	15	TRBD2	CASSVISGGPETQYF	TGTGCCAGCAGCGTGATAAGCGGGGGCCCAGAGACCCAGTACTTC
NA	TRBV9	TRBJ2-7	13	NA	CASSVAGFSEQYF	TGTGCCAGCAGCGTAGCTGGGTTTAGCGAGCAGTACTTC
NA	TRBV5-4	TRBJ2-3	15	TRBD2	CASSLQREIPDTQYF	TGTGCCAGCAGCTTACAGCGGGAAATCCCAGATACGCAGTATTTT
NA	TRBV5-1	TRBJ2-7	13	NA	CASSLQGSGEQYF	TGCGCCAGCAGCTTACAGGGATCGGGCGAGCAGTACTTC
NA	TRBV4-1	TRBJ1-5	15	NA	CASSQGERSNQPQHF	TGCGCCAGCAGCCAAGGGGAGAGGAGCAATCAGCCCCAGCATTTT
NA	TRBV7-9	TRBJ2-7	15	NA	CASSLDPSSTYEQYF	TGTGCCAGCAGCTTAGATCCTAGTTCTACCTACGAGCAGTACTTC
NA	TRBV5-1	TRBJ2-3	18	NA	CASSLAPGGFGGTDTQYF	TGCGCCAGCAGCTTGGCCCCAGGGGGGTTTGGAGGGACAGATACGCAGTATTTT
NA	TRBV4-1	TRBJ2-1	14	TRBD1	CASSQRDSPNEQFF	TGCGCCAGCAGCCAAAGGGACAGTCCCAATGAGCAGTTCTTC
NA	TRBV11-2	TRBJ2-7	13	NA	CASSLDNGYEQYF	TGTGCCAGCAGCTTAGATAACGGGTACGAGCAGTACTTC
NA	TRBV14	TRBJ2-7	16	TRBD2	CASSQDLSLAGNEQYF	TGTGCCAGCAGCCAAGATTTAAGTCTAGCGGGGAACGAGCAGTACTTC
NA	TRBV7-9	TRBJ1-2	15	NA	CASSGRDGFGYGYTF	TGTGCCAGCAGCGGGCGCGACGGCTTCGGATATGGCTACACCTTC
NA	TRBV4-1	TRBJ2-1	16	TRBD1	CASSLRAGGELNEQFF	TGCGCCAGCAGCCTTCGCGCAGGGGGCGAGTTGAATGAGCAGTTCTTC
NA	TRBV6-1	TRBJ1-4	14	NA	CASSEESVKEKLFF	TGTGCCAGCAGTGAAGAGTCAGTCAAGGAAAAACTGTTTTTT
NA	TRBV9	TRBJ2-1	13	NA	CASSVDGDYEQFF	TGTGCCAGCAGCGTAGATGGAGACTATGAGCAGTTCTTC
NA	TRBV9	TRBJ2-1	12	TRBD1	CASSEQGDEQFF	TGTGCCAGCAGCGAGCAGGGGGATGAGCAGTTCTTC
once	TRBV27	TRBJ2-3	16	TRBD2	CASSSIGGGAQDTQYF	TGTGCCAGCAGTTCCATTGGCGGGGGGGCCCAGGATACGCAGTATTTT
once	TRBV27	TRBJ2-3	15	TRBD2	CASGGLAGVGDTQYF	TGTGCCAGCGGCGGACTAGCGGGAGTGGGGGATACGCAGTATTTT
NA	TRBV4-3	TRBJ1-5	18	NA	CASSQDPWTVSVGQPQHF	TGCGCCAGCAGCCAAGATCCTTGGACAGTATCCGTGGGTCAGCCCCAGCATTTT
NA	TRBV27	TRBJ1-2	13	NA	CASSFAGNYGYTF	TGTGCCAGCAGTTTCGCGGGGAACTATGGCTACACCTTC
few	TRBV7-9	TRBJ1-5	16	NA	CASSLTGLRSNQPQHF	TGTGCCAGCAGCCTTACAGGCTTGAGGAGCAATCAGCCCCAGCATTTT
NA	TRBV7-6	TRBJ2-7	14	TRBD1	CASSLDRGAYEQYF	TGTGCCAGCAGCTTAGACAGGGGGGCCTACGAGCAGTACTTC
once	TRBV4-1	TRBJ2-2	15	NA	CASSQSGVTTGELFF	TGCGCCAGCAGCCAATCAGGGGTAACCACCGGGGAGCTGTTTTTT
NA	TRBV19	TRBJ1-5	16	TRBD1	CATTDRDRGSNQPQHF	TGTGCCACGACAGACCGGGACAGGGGTAGCAATCAGCCCCAGCATTTT
NA	TRBV13	TRBJ2-3	16	NA	CASSLGQNRGTDTQYF	TGTGCCAGCAGCTTGGGGCAGAATAGGGGCACAGATACGCAGTATTTT
few	TRBV2	TRBJ2-7	13	TRBD2	CASRASGGYEQYF	TGTGCCAGCAGAGCCAGCGGGGGCTACGAGCAGTACTTC
once	TRBV14	TRBJ2-3	16	NA	CASSQVERAHTDTQYF	TGTGCCAGCAGCCAAGTTGAGCGCGCACACACAGATACGCAGTATTTT
NA	TRBV7-6	TRBJ2-3	14	TRBD1	CASSLGQITDTQYF	TGTGCCAGCAGCTTGGGACAGATCACAGATACGCAGTATTTT
NA	TRBV30	TRBJ2-3	13	NA	CAIASSRTDTQYF	TGTGCCATAGCTAGTAGTAGAACAGATACGCAGTATTTT
NA	TRBV7-6	TRBJ2-5	14	TRBD2	CASSPHAGGETQYF	TGTGCCAGCAGCCCCCACGCGGGGGGCGAGACCCAGTACTTC
NA	TRBV28	TRBJ2-3	15	NA	CASSNGASGTDTQYF	TGTGCCAGCAGTAATGGGGCTAGCGGCACAGATACGCAGTATTTT
NA	TRBV6-1	TRBJ2-1	14	NA	CASSESALVNEQFF	TGTGCCAGCAGTGAAAGCGCCTTGGTCAATGAGCAGTTCTTC
NA	TRBV27	TRBJ1-2	23	TRBD1	CASSSLSYGTGGALSTGGYGYTF	TGTGCCAGCAGCTCCCTCTCTTACGGGACAGGGGGCGCGTTGTCCACCGGGGGCTATGGCTACACCTTC
NA	TRBV7-9	TRBJ2-7	12	NA	CASSETSYEQYF	TGTGCCAGCAGCGAGACTAGTTACGAGCAGTACTTC
NA	TRBV27	TRBJ2-7	16	TRBD1	CASSPTTGTGGKEQYF	TGTGCCAGCAGTCCAACAACCGGGACAGGGGGCAAAGAGCAGTACTTC
once	TRBV27	TRBJ2-5	14	NA	CASSSTQYQETQYF	TGTGCCAGCAGTTCTACACAGTACCAAGAGACCCAGTACTTC
NA	TRBV30	TRBJ2-3	15	TRBD2	CALEPGLANLDTQYF	TGTGCCTTGGAGCCGGGACTAGCGAACTTAGATACGCAGTATTTT